The entry below gives a single T cell receptor (beta chain) sequence along with its context. The data originate from a study of blood T cell repertoires in COVID-19. Sequencing used immunoSEQ multiplex PCR; TCRdb keeps in-frame clones, though not all of them. The sample carries approximately 300,000 clones, over 75% recorded once. The V end was cut by 5 bases, the J end by 1 base, with 18 bases between. The CDR3 is 16 amino acids. The V gene's germline CDR1 is SGHDT and CDR2 YYEEEE. The receptor comes from a man under 40 who had recovered from COVID-19. The chain is built from TRBV5-6 and TRBJ1-1; D might be TRBD1 (5 bases). The sequencing sample was made of PBMCs or T cells enriched from blood (not recorded which). CDR3 DNA sequence: TGTGCCAGCAGAGCAGACCCCGGACAAACGAACACTGAAGCTTTCTTT. Its translation is CASRADPGQTNTEAFF.